The clone carrying this TCR beta chain appeared many times. As yet, its antigen is unknown. TCRdb reanalysed the 5' RACE reads using MiXCR and keeps one entry per CDR3 protein. The table includes a few hundred thousand distinct CDR3 sequences, about 11% detected once. The sample is drawn from a study of CD8 T cells in ankylosing spondylitis. Study conclusions and caveats: In synovial fluid and blood from reactive arthritis, some motif variants were previously reported. Reportedly, significant enrichment of disease-linked clones occurred in matched ankylosing spondylitis synovial fluid.

CDR3 length: 17 amino acids. The germline V gene encodes CDR1 SGHAT and CDR2 FQDESV (reference sequence). J gave up 10 bases and V 0 bases, and 15 bases lay outside the gene matches. This clonotype was sampled from a male donor with ankylosing spondylitis or in good health (not recorded which). V is TRBV11-1 and J is TRBJ2-1; TRBD1 aligns across 7 bases. The sample taken for sequencing was blood, either unsorted or a sorted T cell fraction (not recorded which). CDR3 sequence (DNA): TGTGCCAGCAGCTTAGCGGGTAAGGGGGCCACGACAAGGGAGCAGTTCTTC. This codes for CASSLAGKGATTREQFF.